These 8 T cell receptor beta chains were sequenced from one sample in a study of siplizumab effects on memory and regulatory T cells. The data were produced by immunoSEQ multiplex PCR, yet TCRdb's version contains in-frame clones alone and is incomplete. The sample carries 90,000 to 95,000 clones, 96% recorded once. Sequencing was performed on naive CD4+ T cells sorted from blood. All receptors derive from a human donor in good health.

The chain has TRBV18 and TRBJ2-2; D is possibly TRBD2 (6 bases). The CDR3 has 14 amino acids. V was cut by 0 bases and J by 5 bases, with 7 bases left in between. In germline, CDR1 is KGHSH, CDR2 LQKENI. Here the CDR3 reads CASSPPEGTGELFF. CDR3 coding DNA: TGTGCCAGCTCACCACCGGAGGGGACCGGGGAGCTGTTTTTT.

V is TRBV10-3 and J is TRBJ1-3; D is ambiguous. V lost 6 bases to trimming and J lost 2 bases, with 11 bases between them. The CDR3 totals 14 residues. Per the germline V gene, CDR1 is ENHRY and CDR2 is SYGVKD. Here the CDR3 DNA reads TGTGCCATCAGCAAAGTAACTCCTGGAAACACCATATATTTT. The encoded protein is CAISKVTPGNTIYF.

CDR3 DNA: TGCGCCAGCAGTACGGGTGATCTGCTGGGCAGCTTTGATGAGCAGTACTTC. It specifies CASSTGDLLGSFDEQYF. The rearrangement uses TRBV5-1 and TRBJ2-7; D not resolved. Trimming left V 5 bases short and J 7 bases short, with 28 bases between. Germline V gene data show CDR1 as SGHRS and CDR2 as YFSETQ. The CDR3 is 17 residues long.

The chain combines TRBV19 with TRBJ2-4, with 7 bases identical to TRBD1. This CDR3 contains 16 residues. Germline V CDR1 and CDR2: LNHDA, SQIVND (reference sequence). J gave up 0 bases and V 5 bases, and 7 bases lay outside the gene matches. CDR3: CASSPLTGKAKNIQYF. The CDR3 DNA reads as TGTGCCAGTAGTCCATTGACAGGGAAAGCCAAAAACATTCAGTACTTC.

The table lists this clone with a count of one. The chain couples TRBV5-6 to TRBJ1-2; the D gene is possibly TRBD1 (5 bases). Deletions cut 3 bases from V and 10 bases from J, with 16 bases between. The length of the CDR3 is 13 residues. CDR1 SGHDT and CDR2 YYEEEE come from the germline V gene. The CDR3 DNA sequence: TGTGCCAGCAGCTCAGCCGGGGGGTTTGACTACACCTTC. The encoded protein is CASSSAGGFDYTF.

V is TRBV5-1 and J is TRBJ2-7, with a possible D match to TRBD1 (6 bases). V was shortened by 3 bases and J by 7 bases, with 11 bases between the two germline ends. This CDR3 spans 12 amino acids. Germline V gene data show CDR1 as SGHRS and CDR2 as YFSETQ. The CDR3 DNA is TGCGCCAGCAGCTCGGACAGTTGGGAGCAGTACTTC. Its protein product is CASSSDSWEQYF. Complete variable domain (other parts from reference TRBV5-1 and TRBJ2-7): KAGVTQTPRYLIKTRGQQVTLSCSPISGHRSVSWYQQTPGQGLQFLFEYFSETQRNKGNFPGRFSGRQFSNSRSEMNVSTLELGDSALYLCASSSDSWEQYFGPGTRLTVT.

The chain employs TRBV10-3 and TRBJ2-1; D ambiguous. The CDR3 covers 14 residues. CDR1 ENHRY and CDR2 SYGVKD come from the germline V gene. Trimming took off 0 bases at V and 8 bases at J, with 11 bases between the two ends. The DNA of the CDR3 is TGTGCCATCAGTGAGTCCGACGTCAGCGATGAGCAGTTCTTC. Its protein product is CAISESDVSDEQFF.

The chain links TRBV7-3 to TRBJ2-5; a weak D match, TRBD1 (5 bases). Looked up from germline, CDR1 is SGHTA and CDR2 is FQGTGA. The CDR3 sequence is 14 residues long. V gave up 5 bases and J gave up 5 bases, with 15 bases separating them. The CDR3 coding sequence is TGTGCCAGCAGCCCGTCTCAGGGCAGGGAGACCCAGTACTTC. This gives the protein CASSPSQGRETQYF.